These 5 T cell receptor beta chains were all obtained from the same sample, sequenced in a study of vaccination and CD4 T cells after COVID-19. Noted time point: late sampling 161 to 241 days after vaccination in three convalescent patients. One entry per CDR3 protein results from TCRdb running MiXCR on the PCR reads. The sample lists just under 30,000 distinct CDR3 sequences, approximately 48% seen once, with 5.5% to 7% in the top ten. Sequences were derived from CD4+ T cells from blood, sampled about 7 months after SARS-CoV-2 vaccination. These TCRs come from a human donor who had recovered from COVID-19.

The chain employs TRBV21-1 and TRBJ1-5; the table's D gene call, TRBD1, was not cross checked with the DNA. TRBV21-1 is given as a pseudogene. This CDR3 has 18 residues. The DNA for the CDR3 is TGTGCCAGCAGCAAAGTGGACAGCACTACTATTAGCAATCAGCCCCAGCATTTT. Protein product: CASSKVDSTTISNQPQHF.

Only a few counts were recorded for this clonotype. CDR3 region: CASSPRPGPRSNQPQHF. CDR3 DNA: TGTGCCAGCAGTCCCCGACCTGGACCGCGTAGCAATCAGCCCCAGCATTTT. The genes are TRBV27 and TRBJ1-5; D not resolved. The germline V gene encodes CDR1 MNHEY and CDR2 SMNVEV (reference sequence). The V and J ends lost 5 bases and 0 bases respectively, with 17 bases between them. The CDR3 length is 17 residues.

This clonotype was counted a few times. The chain joins TRBV7-2 to TRBJ2-3, with TRBD1 matching 7 bases. This CDR3 spans 15 amino acids. Germline-derived CDR1 and CDR2 are SGHTA and FQGNSA. Unmatched junction bases numbered 4, after V lost 4 bases and J lost 0 bases. The CDR3 loop reads CASSSGTVSTDTQYF. The DNA of the CDR3 is TGTGCCAGCAGCTCCGGGACAGTGAGCACAGATACGCAGTATTTT.

CDR3 loop: CATSRDRRGRDTEAFF. In DNA form, the CDR3 reads TGTGCCACCAGCAGAGATCGAAGGGGGAGGGACACTGAAGCTTTCTTT. The chain joins TRBV15 to TRBJ1-1; tentatively, D is TRBD1 (6 bases). Trimming left V 0 bases short and J 3 bases short, with 14 bases between. Germline loops: CDR1 LNHNV, CDR2 YYDKDF (reference sequence). The length of the CDR3 is 16 residues.

V is TRBV6-2 or TRBV6-3 and J is TRBJ2-3, with 12 bases identical to TRBD2. V lost 6 bases to trimming and J lost 5 bases; unmatched junction nucleotides: 12. Per the germline V gene, CDR1 is MNHEY and CDR2 is SVGEGT. The CDR3 is made up of 17 amino acids. The CDR3 DNA reads TGTGCCAGCAGGGGAGATCTAGCGGGAGGGCCAGGAGATACGCAGTATTTT. It is translated as CASRGDLAGGPGDTQYF.